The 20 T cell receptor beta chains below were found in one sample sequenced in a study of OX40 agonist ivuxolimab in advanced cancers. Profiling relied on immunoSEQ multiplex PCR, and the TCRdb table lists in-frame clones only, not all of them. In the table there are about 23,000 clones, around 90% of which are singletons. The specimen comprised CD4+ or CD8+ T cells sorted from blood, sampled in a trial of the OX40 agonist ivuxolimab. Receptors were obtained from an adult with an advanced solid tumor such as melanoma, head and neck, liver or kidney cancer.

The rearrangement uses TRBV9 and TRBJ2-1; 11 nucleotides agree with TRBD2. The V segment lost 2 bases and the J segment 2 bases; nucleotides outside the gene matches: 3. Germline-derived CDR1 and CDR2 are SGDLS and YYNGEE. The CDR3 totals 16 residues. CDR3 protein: CASSVLSGGAYNEQFF. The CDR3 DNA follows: TGTGCCAGCAGCGTCCTTAGCGGGGGGGCCTACAATGAGCAGTTCTTC. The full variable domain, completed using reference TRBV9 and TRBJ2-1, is DSGVTQTPKHLITATGQRVTLRCSPRSGDLSVYWYQQSLDQGLQFLIQYYNGEERAKGNILERFSAQQFPDLHSELNLSSLELGDSALYFCASSVLSGGAYNEQFFGPGTRLTVL.

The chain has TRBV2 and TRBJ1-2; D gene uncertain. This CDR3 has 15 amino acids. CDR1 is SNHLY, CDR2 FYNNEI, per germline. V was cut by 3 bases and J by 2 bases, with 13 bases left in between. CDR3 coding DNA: TGTGCCAGCAGTGAGGGGAGCCACCTAAACTATGGCTACACCTTC. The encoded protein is CASSEGSHLNYGYTF. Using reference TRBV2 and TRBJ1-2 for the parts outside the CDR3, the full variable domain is EPEVTQTPSHQVTQMGQEVILRCVPISNHLYFYWYRQILGQKVEFLVSFYNNEISEKSEIFDDQFSVERPDGSNFTLKIRSTKLEDSAMYFCASSEGSHLNYGYTFGSGTRLTVV.

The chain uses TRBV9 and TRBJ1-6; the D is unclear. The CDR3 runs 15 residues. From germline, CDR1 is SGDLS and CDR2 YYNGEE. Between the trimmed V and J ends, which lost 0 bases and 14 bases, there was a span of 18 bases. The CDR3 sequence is CASSVGAPPWGSLHF. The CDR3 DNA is TGTGCCAGCAGCGTAGGGGCACCCCCGTGGGGATCCCTCCACTTT.

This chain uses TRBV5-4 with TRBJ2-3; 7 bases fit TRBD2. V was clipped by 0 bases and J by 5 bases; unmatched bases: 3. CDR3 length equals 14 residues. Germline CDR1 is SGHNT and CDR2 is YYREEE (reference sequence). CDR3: CASSLAGGIDTQYF. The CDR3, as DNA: TGTGCCAGCAGCTTGGCCGGGGGGATAGATACGCAGTATTTT. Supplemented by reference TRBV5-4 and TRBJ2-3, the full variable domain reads ETGVTQSPTHLIKTRGQQVTLRCSSQSGHNTVSWYQQALGQGPQFIFQYYREEENGRGNFPPRFSGLQFPNYSSELNVNALELDDSALYLCASSLAGGIDTQYFGPGTRLTVL.

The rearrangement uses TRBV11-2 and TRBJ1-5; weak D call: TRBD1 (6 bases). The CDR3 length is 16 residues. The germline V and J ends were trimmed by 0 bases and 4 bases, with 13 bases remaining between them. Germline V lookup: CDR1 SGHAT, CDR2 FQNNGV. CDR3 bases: TGTGCCAGCAGCTTAGAAGGGGGTTCATGGAATCAGCCCCAGCATTTT. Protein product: CASSLEGGSWNQPQHF.

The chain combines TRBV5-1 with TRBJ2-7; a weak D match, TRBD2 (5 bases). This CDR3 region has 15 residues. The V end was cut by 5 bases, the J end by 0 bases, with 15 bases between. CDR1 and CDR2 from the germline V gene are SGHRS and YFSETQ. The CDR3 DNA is TGCGCCAGCAGTCTGTTAGGTGGGAGCTCCTACGAGCAGTACTTC. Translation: CASSLLGGSSYEQYF. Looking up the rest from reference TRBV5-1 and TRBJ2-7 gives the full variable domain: KAGVTQTPRYLIKTRGQQVTLSCSPISGHRSVSWYQQTPGQGLQFLFEYFSETQRNKGNFPGRFSGRQFSNSRSEMNVSTLELGDSALYLCASSLLGGSSYEQYFGPGTRLTVT.

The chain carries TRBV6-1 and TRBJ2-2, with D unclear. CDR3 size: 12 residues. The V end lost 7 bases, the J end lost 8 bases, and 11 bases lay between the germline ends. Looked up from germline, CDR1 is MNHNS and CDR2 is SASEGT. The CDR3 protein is CASTKPGGELFF. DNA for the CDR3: TGTGCCAGCACCAAGCCTGGGGGGGAGCTGTTTTTT.

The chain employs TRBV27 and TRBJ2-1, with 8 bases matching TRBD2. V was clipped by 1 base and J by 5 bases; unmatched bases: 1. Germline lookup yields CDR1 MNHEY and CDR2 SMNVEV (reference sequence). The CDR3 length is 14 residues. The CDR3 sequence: CASSLWTSNNEQFF. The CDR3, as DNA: TGTGCCAGCAGTTTATGGACTAGCAACAATGAGCAGTTCTTC.

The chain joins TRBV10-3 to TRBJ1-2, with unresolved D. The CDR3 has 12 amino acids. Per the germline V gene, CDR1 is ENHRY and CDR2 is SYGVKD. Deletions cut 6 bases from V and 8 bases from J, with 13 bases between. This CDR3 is CAISPGGGGYTF. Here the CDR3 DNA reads TGTGCCATCAGCCCGGGAGGAGGGGGCTACACCTTC.

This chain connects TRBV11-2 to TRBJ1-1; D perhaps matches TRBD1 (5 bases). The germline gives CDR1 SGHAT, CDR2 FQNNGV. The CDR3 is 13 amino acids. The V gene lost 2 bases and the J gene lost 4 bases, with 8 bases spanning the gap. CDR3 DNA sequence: TGTGCCAGCAGCTTAATGGGGCCCACTGAAGCTTTCTTT. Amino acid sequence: CASSLMGPTEAFF.

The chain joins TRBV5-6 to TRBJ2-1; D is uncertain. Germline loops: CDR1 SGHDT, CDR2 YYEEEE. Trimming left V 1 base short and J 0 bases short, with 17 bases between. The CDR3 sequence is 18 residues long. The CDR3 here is CASSLSRRSRYSYNEQFF. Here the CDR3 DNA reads TGTGCCAGCAGCTTGAGCCGTCGATCTAGATACTCCTACAATGAGCAGTTCTTC.

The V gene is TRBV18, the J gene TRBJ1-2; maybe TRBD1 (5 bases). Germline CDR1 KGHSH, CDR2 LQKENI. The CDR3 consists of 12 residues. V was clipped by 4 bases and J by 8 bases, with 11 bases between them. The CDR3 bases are TGTGCCAGCTCACAAACAGGAGGGGGCTACACCTTC. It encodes CASSQTGGGYTF.

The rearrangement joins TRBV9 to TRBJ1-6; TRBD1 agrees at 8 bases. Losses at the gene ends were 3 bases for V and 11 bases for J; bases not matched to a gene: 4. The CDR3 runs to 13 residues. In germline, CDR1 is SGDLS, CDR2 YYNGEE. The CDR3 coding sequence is TGTGCCAGCAGCGAGTGGACAGGGCCACCCCTCCACTTT. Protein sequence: CASSEWTGPPLHF.

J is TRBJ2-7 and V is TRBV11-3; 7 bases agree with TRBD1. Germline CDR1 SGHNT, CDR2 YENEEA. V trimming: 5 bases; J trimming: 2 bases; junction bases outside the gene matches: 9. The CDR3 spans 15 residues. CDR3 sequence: CASSPSMGQTYEQYF. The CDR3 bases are TGTGCCAGCAGCCCGAGTATGGGACAGACCTACGAGCAGTACTTC.

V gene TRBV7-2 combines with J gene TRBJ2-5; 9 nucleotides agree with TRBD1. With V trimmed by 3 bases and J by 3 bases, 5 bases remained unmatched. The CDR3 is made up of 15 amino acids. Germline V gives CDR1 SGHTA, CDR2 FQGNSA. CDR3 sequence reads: CASSLGGDREETQYF. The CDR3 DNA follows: TGTGCCAGCAGCTTGGGGGGGGACAGGGAAGAGACCCAGTACTTC.

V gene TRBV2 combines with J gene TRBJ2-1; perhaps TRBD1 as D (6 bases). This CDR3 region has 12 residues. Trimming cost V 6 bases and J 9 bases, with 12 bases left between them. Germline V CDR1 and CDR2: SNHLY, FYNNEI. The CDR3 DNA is TGTGCCAGCAGACGAACAGGGACTGAGCAGTTCTTC. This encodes CASRRTGTEQFF.

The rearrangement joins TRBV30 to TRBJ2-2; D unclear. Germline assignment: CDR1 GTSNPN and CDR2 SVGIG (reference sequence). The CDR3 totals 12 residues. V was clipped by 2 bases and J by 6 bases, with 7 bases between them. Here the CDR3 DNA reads TGTGCCTGGAGTAGAGAGGCCGGGGAGCTGTTTTTT. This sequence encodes CAWSREAGELFF.

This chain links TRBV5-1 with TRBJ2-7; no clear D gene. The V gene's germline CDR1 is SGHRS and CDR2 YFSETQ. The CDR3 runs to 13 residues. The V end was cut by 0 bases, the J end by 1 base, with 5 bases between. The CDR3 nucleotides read TGCGCCAGCAGCTTGGAAGTTTCCTACGAGCAGTACTTC. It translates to CASSLEVSYEQYF.

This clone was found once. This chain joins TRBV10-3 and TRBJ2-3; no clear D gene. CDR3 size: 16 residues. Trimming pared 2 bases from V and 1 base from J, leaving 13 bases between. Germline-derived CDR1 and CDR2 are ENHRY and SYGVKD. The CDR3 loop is CAISEVSGLRTDTQYF. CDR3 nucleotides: TGTGCCATCAGTGAGGTCTCAGGCCTTCGCACAGATACGCAGTATTTT.

CDR3 DNA: TGCGCCAGCAGCTTGCTCGACAGGGCCCAACCCCTCCACTTT. This codes for CASSLLDRAQPLHF. The chain links TRBV5-1 to TRBJ1-6, with 7 bases matching TRBD1. The CDR3 contains 14 residues. Unmatched junction bases numbered 7, after V lost 1 base and J lost 12 bases. Germline V lookup: CDR1 SGHRS, CDR2 YFSETQ. Drawing the rest from reference TRBV5-1 and TRBJ1-6, the complete variable domain is KAGVTQTPRYLIKTRGQQVTLSCSPISGHRSVSWYQQTPGQGLQFLFEYFSETQRNKGNFPGRFSGRQFSNSRSEMNVSTLELGDSALYLCASSLLDRAQPLHFGNGTRLTVT.